This T cell receptor (beta chain) was sequenced for a study of CXCR3-negative and CXCR3-positive naive CD8 T cells. Study observations and caveats: Higher TRB CDR3 hydrophobicity marked CXCR3-positive naive cells relative to CXCR3-negative naive cells. Naive CXCR3-negative cells resembled naive CXCR3-positive cells in TRBV-TRBJ usage; memory cells differed. Both naive subsets showed comparably high diversity, and memory CD8+ cells showed much lower diversity.

Researchers prepared the TRB cDNA libraries using 5' RACE with UMI labels. Reprocessing the 5' RACE reads, TCRdb reports a single entry for every CDR3 protein and omits DNA. Its clone listing holds 130,000 or so distinct CDR3 sequences. Each CD8+ T cell subset was sorted in triplicate, some 270,000 cells each. On this clonotype: Its antigen is as yet unknown.

The CDR3 is 13 residues long. Looked up from germline, CDR1 is MDHEN and CDR2 is SYDVKM. The sample taken for sequencing was naive CXCR3+ CD8+ T cells from blood. Subset meaning: CD45RO-CCR7+CD27+CD95- naive CD8+ T cells expressing CXCR3 (TNR3+). This TCR was recovered from a human donor in good health. Some clones in this sample may be carry-over from other donors' samples. V is TRBV28 and J is TRBJ1-1; the D call from TCRdb, TRBD1, cannot be confirmed without DNA. The CDR3: CASLQGSWTEAFF.